The 11 T cell receptor beta chains below all came from one sample that was sequenced in a study of T-cell memory formation after mild COVID-19. TCRdb reanalysed the 5' RACE reads using MiXCR and keeps one entry per CDR3 protein. The table lists more than 75,000 distinct CDR3 sequences, over 11% of them singletons. The sequencing sample was made of PBMCs or a T cell subset sorted from them (not recorded which). The receptors derive from an adult woman who had mild COVID-19 (a few samples of this study predate the infection). Cell type and time point are not known.

This clonotype was observed a handful of times. The J gene is TRBJ2-7, the V gene TRBV29-1; D is tentatively TRBD1 or TRBD2 (5 bases each). CDR3 length equals 16 residues. The V end was cut by 5 bases, the J end by 3 bases, with 23 bases between. The germline V gene has CDR1 SQVTM and CDR2 ANQGSEA. The CDR3 DNA reads as TGCAGCGTTCATATTGTTGGGGGTACTAGAAACTACGAGCAGTACTTC. This translates into CSVHIVGGTRNYEQYF.

This clonotype was detected ten times or more. The V call is TRBV12-3 or TRBV12-4, the J call TRBJ1-5; D gene ambiguous. The CDR3 is 14 residues long. Trimming pared 8 bases from V and 3 bases from J, leaving 14 bases between. CDR3 in amino acids: CASSLGRYNQPQHF. CDR3 coding DNA: TGTGCCAGCTCTCTTGGCAGGTACAATCAGCCCCAGCATTTT.

The chain carries TRBV24-1 and TRBJ2-2; D is possibly TRBD2 (6 bases). The germline V gene has CDR1 KGHDR and CDR2 SFDVKD. CDR3 size: 18 residues. V was shortened by 3 bases and J by 3 bases, with 19 bases between the two germline ends. As DNA, the CDR3 is TGTGCCACCAGTGATCCCAGCCCGGCGGGATTCGACACCGGGGAGCTGTTTTTT. It is translated as CATSDPSPAGFDTGELFF.

This chain joins TRBV30 and TRBJ2-1; weak D call: TRBD1 (6 bases). Trimming pared 4 bases from V and 5 bases from J, leaving 9 bases between. CDR3 length: 12 amino acids. Looked up from germline, CDR1 is GTSNPN and CDR2 is SVGIG (reference sequence). The CDR3 DNA sequence: TGTGCCTGGACCTCAGGGGACAATGAGCAGTTCTTC. Translating it yields CAWTSGDNEQFF.

A few counts support this clonotype. V is TRBV12-3 or TRBV12-4 and J is TRBJ2-3, with 7 bases identical to TRBD1. V was pared by 6 bases and J by 2 bases, with 5 bases of the junction left unmatched. The CDR3 length is 14 residues. The CDR3 sequence: CASSSGGPTDTQYF. In nucleotides, the CDR3 is TGTGCCAGCAGCTCAGGGGGTCCCACAGATACGCAGTATTTT.

The rearrangement uses TRBV24-1 and TRBJ2-3; 7 bases fit TRBD2. The CDR3 spans 16 residues. V lost 5 bases and J lost 5; bases outside the gene matches: 12. CDR1 and CDR2 from the germline V gene are KGHDR and SFDVKD. CDR3 in amino acids: CATSGPTSPDVDTQYF. Written as DNA, the CDR3 is TGTGCCACCAGTGGTCCGACTAGCCCGGATGTAGATACGCAGTATTTT.

The chain couples TRBV10-3 to TRBJ2-2; D is perhaps TRBD2 (6 bases). CDR1 ENHRY and CDR2 SYGVKD come from the germline V gene. V gave up 4 bases and J gave up 1 base, with 16 bases separating them. The CDR3 extends over 17 amino acids. The CDR3 sequence: CAISVLKEGRNTGELFF. The CDR3, as DNA: TGTGCCATCAGTGTCCTGAAGGAGGGCCGGAACACCGGGGAGCTGTTTTTT.

Many counts were recorded for this clonotype. The chain joins TRBV7-6 to TRBJ2-1, with D possibly matching TRBD2 (6 bases). Per germline, CDR1 SGHVS and CDR2 FNYEAQ. The CDR3 has 15 residues. V was trimmed by 2 bases and J by 5 bases, leaving 13 bases between them. CDR3 in amino acids: CASSLLEGPHNEQFF. The CDR3 nucleotides read TGTGCCAGCAGCTTATTGGAGGGTCCCCACAATGAGCAGTTCTTC.

In its sample, this clonotype was seen a few times. This chain uses TRBV29-1 with TRBJ2-2; the match to TRBD2 covers 10 bases. V was clipped by 5 bases and J by 8 bases; unmatched bases: 14. The CDR3 spans 16 residues. From germline, CDR1 is SQVTM and CDR2 ANQGSEA. In nucleotides, the CDR3 is TGCAGCGTTTCGGGACTAGCGTCAGGCGGTTGGGGGGAGCTGTTTTTT. It encodes CSVSGLASGGWGELFF.

V and J are TRBV15 and TRBJ2-3; 11 bases map to TRBD2. The V and J ends lost 4 bases and 0 bases, in that order; junction bases with no gene match: 3. Per the germline V gene, CDR1 is LNHNV and CDR2 is YYDKDF (reference sequence). The CDR3 consists of 16 residues. CDR3 in DNA: TGTGCCACCAGCATCACTAGCGGGAGTAGCACAGATACGCAGTATTTT. Translating it yields CATSITSGSSTDTQYF.

This clonotype was detected a few times. The chain recombines TRBV12-3 or TRBV12-4 with TRBJ2-3; TRBD2 aligns across 9 bases. CDR3 size: 16 residues. V gave up 6 bases and J gave up 4 bases; unmatched junction bases: 11. The CDR3 DNA reads TGTGCCAGCAGCCATATGAGCGGGAGGTCCCCAGATACGCAGTATTTT. Its translation: CASSHMSGRSPDTQYF.